The 29 T cell receptor beta chains reported below all come from one sample, sequenced in a study of cytomegalovirus exposure and HLA in healthy donors (dated by TCRdb to 2017 to 2019). Libraries were prepared through the immunoSEQ multiplex PCR assay. A mixture of 60 forward primers for TCR Vbeta segments and 13 reverse primers for TCR Jbeta segments was used in the multiplex PCR. In TCRdb, the immuneACCESS table is reduced to in-frame sequences with V and J assigned. These tables do not hold every clone; where another copy was compared, an unresolved V gene accounts for under half, and the others remain unexplained. The sample table contains around 150,000 clones; only one count was recorded for about 80% of them. 2% to 2.5% of the sample belongs to the ten largest clones. The sample consisted of PBMCs. All receptors derive from a female donor in good health and CMV-seronegative.

To note about this clone: The same CDR3 also results from other DNA sequences found in this sample. The chain recombines TRBV6-1 with TRBJ1-5; D is possibly TRBD1 (6 bases). Germline V lookup: CDR1 MNHNS, CDR2 SASEGT. The CDR3 extends over 15 amino acids. V gave up 0 bases and J gave up 7 bases, with 13 bases separating them. In nucleotides, the CDR3 is TGTGCCAGCAGTGAAGCACAGGGAGCTTGGCAGCCCCAGCATTTT. It specifies CASSEAQGAWQPQHF.

This chain joins TRBV4-1 and TRBJ1-1; TRBD1 matches at 7 bases. Germline V gene lookup returns CDR1 MGHRA and CDR2 YSYEKL. This CDR3 is 13 amino acids long. V shed 3 bases, J shed 4 bases, and the junction held 2 bases outside the gene matches. The CDR3 sequence: CASSQDRFTEAFF. The CDR3 nucleotides are TGCGCCAGCAGCCAGGACAGGTTCACTGAAGCTTTCTTT.

V usage is TRBV6-1 and J usage is TRBJ2-3; 9 bases fit TRBD1. V lost 1 base and J lost 3; bases outside the gene matches: 5. CDR1 MNHNS and CDR2 SASEGT come from the germline V gene. The CDR3 runs to 16 residues. DNA for the CDR3: TGTGCCAGCAGTGAAGAACCGGGACAGGGTACAGATACGCAGTATTTT. Translation: CASSEEPGQGTDTQYF.

CDR3 region: CAPCRQDNQPQHF. CDR3 nucleotide sequence: TGTGCTCCCTGCCGGCAGGACAATCAGCCCCAGCATTTT. V is TRBV12-5 and J is TRBJ1-5; D ambiguous. V lost 11 bases to trimming and J lost 3 bases, with 14 bases between them. Looked up from germline, CDR1 is LGHNT and CDR2 is FRNRAP. The CDR3 is 13 residues long.

V is TRBV7-3 and J is TRBJ2-5; 9 bases match TRBD1. CDR1 and CDR2 from the germline V gene are SGHTA and FQGTGA. J gave up 4 bases and V 1 base, and 7 bases lay outside the gene matches. This CDR3 has 16 residues. This CDR3 is CASSLSPGQGTETQYF. CDR3 DNA: TGTGCCAGCAGCTTAAGCCCGGGACAGGGTACAGAGACCCAGTACTTC.

This clone was seen a single time. The rearrangement joins TRBV19 to TRBJ2-7; D is possibly TRBD1 (5 bases). CDR1 and CDR2 from the germline V gene are LNHDA and SQIVND (reference sequence). The CDR3 has 13 residues. V dropped 1 base and J dropped 5 bases, with 9 bases sitting between them. DNA of the CDR3: TGTGCCAGTAGTATAGGCAGGGCGGACGAGCAGTACTTC. As protein: CASSIGRADEQYF.

The chain combines TRBV7-9 with TRBJ1-6, with TRBD1 matching over 8 bases. Germline CDR1 SEHNR, CDR2 FQNEAQ (reference sequence). V lost 5 bases and J lost 7; bases outside the gene matches: 4. The CDR3 extends over 14 amino acids. The CDR3 sequence: CASSQDRDNSPLHF. In DNA form, the CDR3 reads TGTGCCAGCAGCCAGGACAGGGACAATTCACCCCTCCACTTT.

The CDR3 region has the DNA TGCAGTGCCGGACCCGGGAGTGAAGCTTTCTTT. It yields the protein CSAGPGSEAFF. The J gene is TRBJ1-1, the V gene TRBV20-1; no clear D gene. The germline V and J ends were trimmed by 6 bases and 7 bases, with 12 bases remaining between them. The CDR3 runs to 11 residues. Germline-derived CDR1 and CDR2 are DFQATT and SNEGSKA (reference sequence).

The chain uses TRBV2 and TRBJ1-6; D is unresolved. Germline V gene data show CDR1 as SNHLY and CDR2 as FYNNEI. The CDR3 spans 11 residues. Trimming shortened V by 3 bases and J by 16 bases, and 10 bases separated the two germline ends. The CDR3 is CASSDRDKLHF. CDR3 in DNA: TGTGCCAGCAGTGACCGAGATAAACTCCACTTT.

The rearrangement links TRBV5-4 to TRBJ2-2; 14 bases agree with TRBD2. The V gene end was trimmed by 5 bases and the J gene end by 0 bases; junction bases not matched to a gene: 9. The CDR3 is 19 amino acids. Germline values: CDR1 SGHNT, CDR2 YYREEE (reference sequence). The CDR3 DNA is TGTGCCAGCAGGAAATGGGGGACTAGCGGGAGTTCGAACACCGGGGAGCTGTTTTTT. It translates to CASRKWGTSGSSNTGELFF.

This rearrangement joins TRBV19 to TRBJ2-3; D uncertain. V lost 3 bases, J lost 0 bases, and 10 bases lay in between. This CDR3 comprises 15 residues. Germline V gives CDR1 LNHDA, CDR2 SQIVND (reference sequence). CDR3 in DNA: TGTGCCAGTAGTATCCGCCACTTGAGCACAGATACGCAGTATTTT. Amino acid sequence: CASSIRHLSTDTQYF.

The CDR3 loop is CASSITGALETQYF. CDR3 coding DNA: TGTGCCAGTAGTATTACAGGGGCTTTAGAGACCCAGTACTTC. The chain links TRBV19 to TRBJ2-5; 7 positions agree with TRBD1. V was pared by 3 bases and J by 4 bases, with 5 bases of the junction left unmatched. The V gene's germline CDR1 is LNHDA and CDR2 SQIVND (reference sequence). The CDR3 runs to 14 residues.

The CDR3 DNA reads as TGCGCCAGCAGCCCAGGCTCTGGGGCCAACGTCCTGACTTTC. Protein: CASSPGSGANVLTF. The V call is TRBV5-1, the J call TRBJ2-6; D is ambiguous. The CDR3 contains 14 residues. Looked up from germline, CDR1 is SGHRS and CDR2 is YFSETQ. Trimming left V 4 bases short and J 0 bases short, with 5 bases between. The full variable domain, in which reference TRBV5-1 and TRBJ2-6 provide the parts outside the CDR3, is KAGVTQTPRYLIKTRGQQVTLSCSPISGHRSVSWYQQTPGQGLQFLFEYFSETQRNKGNFPGRFSGRQFSNSRSEMNVSTLELGDSALYLCASSPGSGANVLTFGAGSRLTVL.

The rearrangement uses TRBV19 and TRBJ1-1; D gene ambiguous. This CDR3 is 14 amino acids long. Germline V gives CDR1 LNHDA, CDR2 SQIVND (reference sequence). V lost 7 bases, J lost 2 bases, and 14 bases lay in between. CDR3 sequence (DNA): TGTGCCAGTACCATTAGACACGGAAACACTGAAGCTTTCTTT. It is translated as CASTIRHGNTEAFF.

This chain uses TRBV15 with TRBJ2-3; 8 bases agree with TRBD2. Germline CDR1 LNHNV, CDR2 YYDKDF (reference sequence). Trimming cost V 1 base and J 8 bases; bases outside gene matches: 14. The CDR3 consists of 17 residues. The CDR3 region is CATSRAPAGAALGTQYF. The DNA of the CDR3 is TGTGCCACCAGCAGAGCCCCAGCGGGGGCCGCCCTTGGTACGCAGTATTTT.

V is TRBV19 and J is TRBJ2-5; TRBD1 matches 7 bases. The DNA end is more similar to TRBJ2-7, so the J call may be wrong. Germline V gene sequence: CDR1 LNHDA, CDR2 SQIVND (reference sequence). The CDR3 is 14 amino acids. The CDR3 protein is CASRKRQGPYEQYF. CDR3 DNA: TGTGCCAGTAGGAAACGACAGGGCCCTTACGAGCAGTACTTC.

This rearrangement joins TRBV19 to TRBJ1-5, with D possibly being TRBD1 (5 bases). Looked up from germline, CDR1 is LNHDA and CDR2 is SQIVND (reference sequence). The CDR3 extends over 16 amino acids. V lost 7 bases, J lost 0 bases, and 16 bases lay in between. CDR3 amino acids: CASTFIGDYSNQPQHF. The CDR3 region has the DNA TGTGCCAGTACCTTTATAGGGGACTATAGCAATCAGCCCCAGCATTTT. The whole variable domain, remainder taken from reference TRBV19 and TRBJ1-5, is DGGITQSPKYLFRKEGQNVTLSCEQNLNHDAMYWYRQDPGQGLRLIYYSQIVNDFQKGDIAEGYSVSREKKESFPLTVTSAQKNPTAFYLCASTFIGDYSNQPQHFGDGTRLSIL.

The V call is TRBV1, the J call TRBJ1-1; the D call TRBD1 from the table was never checked on the DNA. TRBV1 is flagged as a pseudogene. The CDR3 totals 14 residues. The CDR3 coding sequence is TGCACCAGCAGACGCGGACAGGGGGTTACTGAAGCTTTCTTT. Amino acids: CTSRRGQGVTEAFF.

Only a few counts were recorded for this clone. The chain combines TRBV9 with TRBJ2-5, with a weak D call TRBD2 (6 bases). V lost 4 bases and J lost 5, with 12 bases in between. Germline V gene data show CDR1 as SGDLS and CDR2 as YYNGEE. The CDR3 has 13 amino acids. Written as DNA, the CDR3 is TGTGCCAGCAGCAGGAGGGTGCGGGAGACCCAGTACTTC. Translated: CASSRRVRETQYF.

The CDR3 nucleotides are TGTGCCAGCAGCTGGGACACCTTCCACACCTTC. It codes for CASSWDTFHTF. The chain recombines TRBV7-2 with TRBJ1-2; tentatively, D is TRBD1 (6 bases). V lost 4 bases, J lost 12 bases, and 12 bases lay in between. Germline CDR1 is SGHTA and CDR2 is FQGNSA. The CDR3 loop spans 11 amino acids.

The chain links TRBV5-4 to TRBJ1-6; 7 nucleotides agree with TRBD1. The CDR3 has 17 residues. The V and J ends lost 3 bases and 4 bases, in that order; junction bases with no gene match: 10. CDR1 and CDR2 from the germline V gene are SGHNT and YYREEE (reference sequence). The CDR3 coding sequence is TGTGCCAGCAGCTCGGGACAGACTAATTCTTATAATTCACCCCTCCACTTT. Protein sequence: CASSSGQTNSYNSPLHF.

The rearrangement uses TRBV6-1 and TRBJ1-1; no clear D. Between the trimmed V and J ends, which lost 7 bases and 5 bases, there was a span of 14 bases. The CDR3 has 13 amino acids. The germline V gene has CDR1 MNHNS and CDR2 SASEGT. CDR3 region: CASMRPWETEAFF. CDR3 bases: TGTGCCAGCATGAGACCCTGGGAGACTGAAGCTTTCTTT.

The chain carries TRBV5-1 and TRBJ2-3; D call uncertain. The CDR3 loop spans 15 amino acids. The germline V gene encodes CDR1 SGHRS and CDR2 YFSETQ. The ends were cut back, 1 base at V and 2 bases at J, with 11 bases in the middle. The CDR3 region has the DNA TGCGCCAGCAGCTTGCTTCGCGGCCCCACAGATACGCAGTATTTT. Its protein is CASSLLRGPTDTQYF.

The chain uses TRBV5-6 and TRBJ1-4; TRBD1 matches 9 bases. CDR1 is SGHDT, CDR2 YYEEEE, per germline. This CDR3 contains 15 residues. V shed 0 bases and J 7 bases; nucleotides not matched to a gene: 4. CDR3 sequence reads: CASSLEGTGTEKLFF. CDR3 in DNA: TGTGCCAGCAGCTTGGAAGGGACAGGGACTGAAAAACTGTTTTTT.

This clone has just a few counts. The gene calls are TRBV5-4 and TRBJ2-1; D unclear. Germline V gene sequence: CDR1 SGHNT, CDR2 YYREEE (reference sequence). V lost 0 bases and J 10 bases, leaving 8 bases between the germline ends. The CDR3 runs to 12 residues. CDR3 nucleotides: TGTGCCAGCAGCTTGGAAAAACAGGAGCAGTTCTTC. The encoded protein is CASSLEKQEQFF. Variable domain in full (rest from reference TRBV5-4 and TRBJ2-1): ETGVTQSPTHLIKTRGQQVTLRCSSQSGHNTVSWYQQALGQGPQFIFQYYREEENGRGNFPPRFSGLQFPNYSSELNVNALELDDSALYLCASSLEKQEQFFGPGTRLTVL.

This chain's CDR3 is CASSRGQGRNQPQHF. CDR3 in DNA: TGTGCCAGCAGCAGAGGACAGGGGCGCAATCAGCCCCAGCATTTT. This chain links TRBV9 with TRBJ1-5; 9 nucleotides agree with TRBD1. The CDR3 loop spans 15 amino acids. V lost 4 bases and J lost 2; bases outside the gene matches: 4. The germline CDR1 and CDR2 sequences are SGDLS and YYNGEE.

This chain connects TRBV9 to TRBJ2-1; TRBD2 might be the D (5 bases). This CDR3 contains 12 residues. With 6 bases removed from V and 13 bases from J, the gap between germline ends came to 17 bases. The germline V gene has CDR1 SGDLS and CDR2 YYNGEE. The CDR3 nucleotides are TGTGCCAGCACCGAGTATGCGGGTATACAGTTCTTC. As protein: CASTEYAGIQFF.

The chain joins TRBV2 to TRBJ1-4; D unresolved. Per germline, CDR1 SNHLY and CDR2 FYNNEI. This CDR3 is 13 amino acids long. V lost 8 bases and J lost 8, with 15 bases in between. CDR3 loop: CASLITPGEKLFF. The CDR3 DNA reads TGTGCCAGCCTAATAACCCCCGGGGAAAAACTGTTTTTT.

The rearrangement joins TRBV5-1 to TRBJ2-3, with 10 bases lining up with TRBD1. The CDR3 runs 16 residues. Germline loops: CDR1 SGHRS, CDR2 YFSETQ. V was clipped by 0 bases and J by 6 bases; unmatched bases: 7. This CDR3 is CASSLAQGQGLDTQYF. The CDR3 DNA reads as TGCGCCAGCAGCTTGGCCCAGGGACAGGGGTTGGATACGCAGTATTTT.